The following is a TCR beta chain sequence with its context. The sample originates from a study of control samples from healthy donors and cancer patients. This CDR3 spans 15 amino acids. Trimming took 2 bases from V and 5 from J; bases not matched to a gene: 9. The germline V gene encodes CDR1 SGHRS and CDR2 YFSETQ. TCRdb's copy holds only in-frame clones and misses some; the assay was immunoSEQ multiplex PCR. The data contain about 140,000 clones, 94% of them singletons. The sample comprised blood. The chain couples TRBV5-1 to TRBJ1-2, with 7 bases aligning to TRBD1. This receptor was taken from a man aged 40-49 years in good health. The CDR3 loop reads CASSFLPGQPYGYTF. The CDR3 DNA sequence: TGCGCCAGCAGCTTTCTCCCGGGACAGCCATATGGCTACACCTTC. Looking up the rest from reference TRBV5-1 and TRBJ1-2 gives the full variable domain: KAGVTQTPRYLIKTRGQQVTLSCSPISGHRSVSWYQQTPGQGLQFLFEYFSETQRNKGNFPGRFSGRQFSNSRSEMNVSTLELGDSALYLCASSFLPGQPYGYTFGSGTRLTVV.